This T cell receptor (beta chain) is from a study of blood T cell repertoires in COVID-19 (dated by TCRdb to the early 2020s). Regarding the complete study: Samples covering the acute and convalescent phases of COVID-19 were provided by collaborators in the United States, Italy and Spain. A freely available public database, intended as a resource for researchers studying the immune response to SARS-CoV-2, is where the repertoires were released. Deeply sampled blood TCRbeta repertoires from subjects exposed to, actively infected with, or recovered from COVID-19 were included in the dataset. Where available, HLA class I and class II types were obtained from metadata supplied by the sample provider rather than from assay-based typing. The material from the prospective study consisted of cDNA or gDNA derived from T cells, B-cell-depleted T cells, or PBMCs. The sample metadata nearly always contained a de-identified subject ID, COVID-19 status, age in years and sex. The samples were drawn from the first 160 participants of the ongoing ImmuneRACE study and from over a thousand subjects provided by 6 global collaborators.

Details on this clone: Its target antigen remains unknown. The input lacks base qualities; no much larger clone sits a single base away.

TCRbeta CDR3 regions were amplified from genomic DNA by means of the immunoSEQ Assay, a bias-controlled multiplex PCR. In the original analysis: Within the assay, amplification of reference gene primers was used to estimate how many nucleated cells each sample contained. To quantify the absolute abundance of each unique TCRbeta CDR3 rearrangement, sequence reads were collapsed and filtered. For each sample, productive Simpson clonality was calculated as the square root of Simpson's diversity index across productive rearrangements. TCRdb stores this immuneACCESS table with in-frame sequences only. Part of the clones is absent; in the studies checked, under half of the shortfall reflects unresolved V genes, and no reason is known for the rest. The V and J calls and clone size are taken from that table; D and trimming were inferred from the DNA. The sample yields some 78,000 clones; about nine tenths were counted once. About 30% of the sample lies in the top ten.

The paper as a whole reports these results and caveats: How much clinical and demographic metadata was included differed by source and by participant, and the metadata was provided uncurated.

Whole blood was collected in K2EDTA tubes by collaborating institutions according to the institutions' own protocols. For TCRbeta analysis, collaborators shipped samples as frozen whole blood, isolated PBMCs, or DNA extracted from either of those sample types. The germline ends are 14 bases apart after V is trimmed by 8 bases and J by 4 bases. Inclusive of the bounding cysteine and phenylalanine, the CDR3 is 13 residues long. Kept here is only the CDR3 DNA, which spans 39 bases and is read in frame from base 1. The germline V gene encodes CDR1 SNHLY and CDR2 FYNNEI. The V and J segments used are TRBV2 and TRBJ1-2; TRBD1 could be the D gene, as 5 bases match. This receptor was identified in a man aged 45-60 years with active or convalescent COVID-19. Sequencing was done on a sample of peripheral blood. The DNA sequence is as follows: TGTGCCAGCTTGGAGGGACCAAGCTATGGCTACACCTTC. It translates to CASLEGPSYGYTF.